Included here is one T cell receptor beta chain sequence, with context. As yet, its antigen is unknown. These data belong to a study of vaccination effects on CD4 cells after COVID-19. Sequencing in the ViraFEST assay came after antigen-specific CD4+ T cells had been expanded with viral peptide pools, which were used to stimulate PBMC. The culture ran for 10 days before CD4+ T cells were isolated. Among the vaccine recipients, none had a prior SARS-CoV-2 infection, and nucleocapsid antibodies were negative. After 2 million or so PBMC were placed in each well, they were cultured with around 10 IU/ml IL-2 and 10 ug/ml peptides. Half the medium was replaced with IL-2 medium on days 3 and 7. Generated by immunoSEQ multiplex PCR, the TCRdb table keeps only in-frame clones and is missing some. In the table there are 68,000 or so clones, about 80% of which are singletons. The sample was CD4+ T cells from PBMCs cultured with SARS-CoV-2 spike peptides, taken before COVID-19 vaccination. This TCR derives from a human donor who received a COVID-19 vaccine.

CDR3 loop: CASSESSGRAFF. CDR3 bases: TGTGCCAGCAGTGAAAGCTCTGGGCGAGCTTTCTTT. J is TRBJ1-1 and V is TRBV6-1; D gene ambiguous. Trimming left V 2 bases short and J 10 bases short, with 11 bases between. The CDR3 runs to 12 residues. Per the germline V gene, CDR1 is MNHNS and CDR2 is SASEGT.